This is a list of T cell receptor beta chains from one sample in a study of tumor-infiltrating lymphocytes in primary liver carcinoma. TCRdb re-analysed the multiplex PCR reads in MiXCR, keeping a single row per CDR3 protein. Of more than 60,000 distinct CDR3 sequences listed, approximately 74% are singletons. Material for sequencing was liver tumor tissue from sampling region 4. The receptors shown here come from a man aged 40-49 years with primary liver carcinoma and hepatitis B virus infection. CDR3s include the opening cysteine and the closing phenylalanine or tryptophan. Each record gives: V gene, D gene, J gene, CDR3 protein. A D gene is named only where the DNA matches it firmly.

v_gene: TRBV4-1
d_gene: NA
j_gene: TRBJ2-3
CDR3aa: CASSQGILALDTQYF

v_gene: TRBV7-6
d_gene: TRBD2
j_gene: TRBJ2-3
CDR3aa: CASSGRAGGGTDTQYF

v_gene: TRBV4-2
d_gene: NA
j_gene: TRBJ1-6
CDR3aa: CASSRLESKNSPLHF

v_gene: TRBV29-1
d_gene: NA
j_gene: TRBJ2-3
CDR3aa: CSRYPGGTDMQYF

v_gene: TRBV11-1
d_gene: NA
j_gene: TRBJ2-5
CDR3aa: CACCPPPEVKKDFQETQYF

v_gene: TRBV7-2
d_gene: NA
j_gene: TRBJ2-5
CDR3aa: CAISLTGIGETQYF

v_gene: TRBV28
d_gene: NA
j_gene: TRBJ2-7
CDR3aa: CASTYSQEDYEQYF

v_gene: TRBV30
d_gene: NA
j_gene: TRBJ2-2
CDR3aa: CAYPFNWDSENTGELFF

v_gene: TRBV4-2
d_gene: TRBD2
j_gene: TRBJ2-1
CDR3aa: CASSQGGGLAGNNEQFF

v_gene: TRBV14
d_gene: NA
j_gene: TRBJ1-1
CDR3aa: CASNLQGIPSIEAFF

v_gene: TRBV6-1
d_gene: NA
j_gene: TRBJ2-1
CDR3aa: CASSEAVNEQFF

v_gene: TRBV6-5
d_gene: NA
j_gene: TRBJ2-7
CDR3aa: CASNSNGRTKQYF

v_gene: TRBV6-1
d_gene: NA
j_gene: TRBJ1-5
CDR3aa: CAANLNSHGSYQPQQF

v_gene: TRBV29-1
d_gene: NA
j_gene: TRBJ2-7
CDR3aa: CSPKGNSYEQYF

v_gene: TRBV11-2
d_gene: TRBD2
j_gene: TRBJ2-1
CDR3aa: CVSSLSAGGGVNEQSF

v_gene: TRBV6-4
d_gene: NA
j_gene: TRBJ2-6
CDR3aa: CASSEEDSGANVLTF

v_gene: TRBV5-4
d_gene: TRBD1
j_gene: TRBJ2-5
CDR3aa: CVSSMTGVGETQYF

v_gene: TRBV20-1
d_gene: TRBD2
j_gene: TRBJ2-7
CDR3aa: CSASAGGSGRHEQYF

v_gene: TRBV7-3
d_gene: NA
j_gene: TRBJ2-2
CDR3aa: CASTPSGLSMVDTGELFF

v_gene: TRBV4-1
d_gene: NA
j_gene: TRBJ2-7
CDR3aa: CASSRTGYYEQYF

v_gene: TRBV11-2
d_gene: NA
j_gene: TRBJ1-4
CDR3aa: CASSLEAGDEKLFF

v_gene: TRBV11-1
d_gene: TRBD1
j_gene: TRBJ2-3
CDR3aa: CPSSHRGRYSTDTQYF

v_gene: TRBV7-9
d_gene: TRBD1
j_gene: TRBJ2-7
CDR3aa: CASSRTGDEQYF

v_gene: TRBV28
d_gene: NA
j_gene: TRBJ2-2
CDR3aa: CASRGVGLSGLNTGELFF

v_gene: TRBV11-2
d_gene: NA
j_gene: TRBJ2-5
CDR3aa: CASSPDIGWETQYF

v_gene: TRBV7-8
d_gene: TRBD2
j_gene: TRBJ2-1
CDR3aa: CASSPGLADYNEQFF

v_gene: TRBV5-6
d_gene: NA
j_gene: TRBJ2-2
CDR3aa: CASSLGLGNTGELFF

v_gene: TRBV11-2
d_gene: NA
j_gene: TRBJ2-2
CDR3aa: CANTNRQDWTGELFF

v_gene: TRBV11-2
d_gene: TRBD1
j_gene: TRBJ2-7
CDR3aa: CASSSGQVDHGQYF

v_gene: TRBV6-5
d_gene: NA
j_gene: TRBJ2-1
CDR3aa: CASSQPGTYDEQFF

v_gene: TRBV11-2
d_gene: TRBD1
j_gene: TRBJ2-2
CDR3aa: CCRSFDRDRVGTGELFF

v_gene: TRBV9
d_gene: NA
j_gene: TRBJ2-5
CDR3aa: CASNLQGQETQYF

v_gene: TRBV5-1
d_gene: TRBD2
j_gene: TRBJ2-3
CDR3aa: CTSSLSGGRTDTQYF

v_gene: TRBV29-1
d_gene: TRBD1
j_gene: TRBJ1-2
CDR3aa: CSVSDRVIGYTF

v_gene: TRBV29-1
d_gene: NA
j_gene: TRBJ1-1
CDR3aa: CSVGSGHPAEAFF

v_gene: TRBV29-1
d_gene: TRBD2
j_gene: TRBJ2-1
CDR3aa: CSVEPSTSGTYNEQFF

v_gene: TRBV2
d_gene: NA
j_gene: TRBJ2-2
CDR3aa: CVVGGGNTGELFF

v_gene: TRBV2
d_gene: TRBD1
j_gene: TRBJ2-3
CDR3aa: CASSEALQGATGDTRYF

v_gene: TRBV7-9
d_gene: NA
j_gene: TRBJ2-3
CDR3aa: CASSPQGMQYF

v_gene: TRBV29-1
d_gene: NA
j_gene: TRBJ2-1
CDR3aa: CSVPRGIYNEQFF

v_gene: TRBV4-1
d_gene: NA
j_gene: TRBJ1-4
CDR3aa: CARSRQQGETNEKLFF

v_gene: TRBV11-2
d_gene: TRBD2
j_gene: TRBJ2-1
CDR3aa: CVSSLSTGGGVNEQFF